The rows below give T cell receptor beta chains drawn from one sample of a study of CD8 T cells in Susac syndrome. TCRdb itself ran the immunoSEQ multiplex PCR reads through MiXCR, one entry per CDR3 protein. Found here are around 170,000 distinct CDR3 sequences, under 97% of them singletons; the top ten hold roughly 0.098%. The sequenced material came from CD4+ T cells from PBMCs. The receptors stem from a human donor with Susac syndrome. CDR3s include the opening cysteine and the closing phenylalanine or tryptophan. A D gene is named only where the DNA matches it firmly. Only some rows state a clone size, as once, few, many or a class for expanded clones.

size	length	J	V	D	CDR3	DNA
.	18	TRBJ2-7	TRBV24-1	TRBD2	CATSDPGLAGLDPYEQYF	TGTGCCACCAGTGACCCCGGACTAGCGGGGCTAGACCCCTACGAGCAGTACTTC
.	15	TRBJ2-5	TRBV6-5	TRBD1	CASSFEGTGLKTQYF	TGTGCCAGCAGTTTTGAAGGGACAGGGCTAAAGACCCAGTACTTC
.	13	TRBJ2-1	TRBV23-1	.	CASSQTARGEQFF	TGCGCCAGCAGTCAAACGGCAAGGGGTGAGCAGTTCTTC
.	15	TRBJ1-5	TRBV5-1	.	CASSLEAGENQPQHF	TGCGCCAGCAGCTTGGAAGCAGGGGAAAATCAGCCCCAGCATTTT
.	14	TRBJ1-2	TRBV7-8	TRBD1	CASSLGDRNYGYTF	TGTGCCAGCAGCTTGGGGGACAGAAACTATGGCTACACCTTC
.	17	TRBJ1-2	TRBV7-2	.	CASSLGFRAPTNYGYTF	TGTGCCAGCAGCTTAGGGTTTAGGGCACCAACTAACTATGGCTACACCTTC
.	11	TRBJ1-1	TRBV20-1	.	CSAEVETEAFF	TGCAGTGCGGAGGTAGAGACTGAAGCTTTCTTT
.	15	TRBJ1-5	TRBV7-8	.	CASSLAPSRRQPQHF	TGTGCCAGCAGCTTAGCGCCGAGTCGGCGACAGCCCCAGCATTTT
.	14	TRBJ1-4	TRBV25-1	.	CASREPGGDEKLFF	TGTGCCAGCAGGGAGCCCGGGGGAGACGAAAAACTGTTTTTT
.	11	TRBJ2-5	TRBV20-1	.	CSAGAAETQYF	TGCAGTGCTGGAGCGGCAGAGACCCAGTACTTC
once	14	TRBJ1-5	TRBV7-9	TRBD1	CASSRDREGQPQHF	TGTGCCAGCAGCCGCGACAGGGAGGGACAGCCCCAGCATTTT
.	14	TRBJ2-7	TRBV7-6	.	CASSVMTTAYEQYF	TGTGCCAGCAGCGTTATGACAACCGCCTACGAGCAGTACTTC
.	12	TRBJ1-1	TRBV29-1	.	CSVRQGNTEAFF	TGCAGCGTTCGGCAGGGGAACACTGAAGCTTTCTTT
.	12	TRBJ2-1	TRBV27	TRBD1	CASSRQGSEQFF	TGTGCCAGCAGTCGACAGGGAAGTGAGCAGTTCTTC
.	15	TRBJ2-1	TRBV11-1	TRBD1	CASRHYRGHNNEQFF	TGTGCCAGCAGGCATTACAGGGGGCATAACAATGAGCAGTTCTTC
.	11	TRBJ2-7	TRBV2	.	CASTLKDEQYF	TGTGCCAGCACGTTAAAGGACGAGCAGTACTTC
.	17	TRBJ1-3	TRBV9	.	CASSVYDSGSAGNTIYF	TGTGCCAGCAGCGTATACGACAGTGGTTCGGCTGGAAACACCATATATTTT
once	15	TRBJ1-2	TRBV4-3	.	CASSRSQGPLYGYTF	TGCGCCAGCAGCCGAAGCCAGGGACCGCTCTATGGCTACACCTTC
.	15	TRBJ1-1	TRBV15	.	CATSPHSSIDTEAFF	TGTGCCACCAGCCCCCATTCATCCATAGACACTGAAGCTTTCTTT
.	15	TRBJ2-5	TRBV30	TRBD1	CAWSRRDRGMETQYF	TGTGCCTGGAGTAGAAGGGACAGGGGGATGGAGACCCAGTACTTC
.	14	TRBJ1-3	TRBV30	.	CAWSVQDSGNTIYF	TGTGCCTGGAGTGTACAGGATTCTGGAAACACCATATATTTT
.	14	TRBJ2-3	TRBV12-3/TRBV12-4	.	CASSALHRTDTQYF	TGTGCCAGCAGCGCCCTTCATAGGACAGATACGCAGTATTTT
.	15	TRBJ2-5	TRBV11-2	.	CASSLGGGESGTQYF	TGTGCCAGCAGCTTAGGGGGCGGGGAATCTGGGACCCAGTACTTC
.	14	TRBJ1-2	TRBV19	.	CASSATGPGYGYTF	TGTGCCAGTAGTGCCACGGGACCCGGCTATGGCTACACCTTC
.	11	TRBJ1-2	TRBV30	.	CAWSRGGDYTF	TGTGCCTGGAGTCGGGGGGGCGACTACACCTTC
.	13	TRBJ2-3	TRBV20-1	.	CSAMKSSTDTQYF	TGCAGTGCTATGAAATCCAGCACAGATACGCAGTATTTT
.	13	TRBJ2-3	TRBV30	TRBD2	CAWSQRGVDTQYF	TGTGCCTGGAGCCAGCGGGGGGTAGATACGCAGTATTTT
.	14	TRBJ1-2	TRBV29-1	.	CSVELSPGPYGYTF	TGCAGCGTTGAACTTTCTCCGGGACCCTATGGCTACACCTTC
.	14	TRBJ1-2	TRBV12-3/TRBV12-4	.	CASSSSGELGGYTF	TGTGCCAGCAGTTCGTCAGGGGAGCTGGGTGGCTACACCTTC
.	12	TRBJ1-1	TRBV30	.	CAWDSLGTEAFF	TGTGCCTGGGACAGTTTGGGCACTGAAGCTTTCTTT
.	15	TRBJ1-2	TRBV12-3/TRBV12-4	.	CASSLSQRAHYGYTF	TGTGCCAGCAGTTTAAGCCAGCGGGCCCACTATGGCTACACCTTC
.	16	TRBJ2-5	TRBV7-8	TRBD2	CASSLASGGKQETQYF	TGTGCCAGCAGCTTAGCTAGCGGGGGGAAACAAGAGACCCAGTACTTC
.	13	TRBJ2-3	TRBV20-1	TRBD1	CSAGHDRGDTQYF	TGCAGTGCTGGACATGACAGGGGAGATACGCAGTATTTT
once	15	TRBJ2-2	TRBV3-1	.	CASKSGQLNTGELFF	TGTGCCAGCAAGAGCGGGCAATTGAACACCGGGGAGCTGTTTTTT
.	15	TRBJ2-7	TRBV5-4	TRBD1	CASSTRQGPSYEQYF	TGTGCCAGCAGCACACGACAGGGGCCCTCCTACGAGCAGTACTTC
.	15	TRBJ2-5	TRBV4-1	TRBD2	CASSLNSGGQETQYF	TGCGCCAGCAGCCTCAACAGCGGGGGCCAAGAGACCCAGTACTTC
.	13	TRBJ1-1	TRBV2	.	CASSARQDTEAFF	TGTGCCAGCAGTGCCCGGCAGGACACTGAAGCTTTCTTT
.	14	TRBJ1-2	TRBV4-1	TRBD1	CASSHPGQGNGYTF	TGCGCCAGCAGCCACCCGGGACAGGGTAATGGCTACACCTTC
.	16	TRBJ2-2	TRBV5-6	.	CASSYPPGVSTGELFF	TGTGCCAGCAGCTATCCTCCGGGGGTGTCCACCGGGGAGCTGTTTTTT
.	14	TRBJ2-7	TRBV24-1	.	CATMLQNTTYEQYF	TGTGCCACCATGTTACAGAACACCACCTACGAGCAGTACTTC
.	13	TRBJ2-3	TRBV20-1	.	CSARRHSGDTQYF	TGCAGTGCTAGGCGACACTCGGGGGATACGCAGTATTTT
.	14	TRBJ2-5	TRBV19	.	CATTGLGAGETQYF	TGTGCAACAACCGGGTTAGGGGCGGGCGAGACCCAGTACTTC
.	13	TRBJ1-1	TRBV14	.	CASSFRDNTEAFF	TGTGCCAGCAGTTTCCGGGACAACACTGAAGCTTTCTTT
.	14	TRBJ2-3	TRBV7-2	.	CASSLRPEADTQYF	TGTGCCAGCAGCTTACGCCCCGAGGCAGATACGCAGTATTTT
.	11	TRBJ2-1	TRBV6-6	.	CASGIYNEQFF	TGTGCCAGCGGTATTTACAATGAGCAGTTCTTC
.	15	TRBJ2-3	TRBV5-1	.	CASSLAGSGADTQYF	TGCGCCAGCAGCTTGGCCGGGTCAGGTGCGGATACGCAGTATTTT
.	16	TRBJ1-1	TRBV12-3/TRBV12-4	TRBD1	CASRRTGGAGGTEAFF	TGTGCCAGCAGAAGGACAGGGGGCGCCGGCGGCACTGAAGCTTTCTTT
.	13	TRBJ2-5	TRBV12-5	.	CASGVRVQETQYF	TGTGCTAGTGGGGTGAGGGTCCAAGAGACCCAGTACTTC
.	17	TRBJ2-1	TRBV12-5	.	CASGLAKTGVVDNEQFF	TGTGCTAGTGGTTTGGCAAAGACGGGGGTGGTAGACAATGAGCAGTTCTTC